This TCR beta chain appears in the sequencing data of a study of CD8 T cells in ankylosing spondylitis. Study findings and constraints: Peripheral blood held disease-linked clones only at relatively low frequency, and these were CD8+. Reactive arthritis synovial fluid and blood previously showed some of these motif variants. Seemingly distinctive of ankylosing spondylitis blood was a TCR beta motif formed by eight highly homologous variants. Enrichment of disease-linked clones was reportedly significant in matched ankylosing spondylitis synovial fluid.

Germline values: CDR1 MNHNS, CDR2 SASEGT. The V gene end was trimmed by 6 bases and the J gene end by 3 bases; junction bases not matched to a gene: 10. The CDR3 is made up of 15 amino acids. Using quantitative 5'-RACE with molecular barcodes, the authors made TCR beta libraries. In TCRdb, the 5' RACE reads were re-called with MiXCR into one record per CDR3 protein. The sample consists of 750,000 to 850,000 distinct CDR3 sequences, about 12% of them appearing once. The sample holds a few counts of this clonotype. Its specificity is not known. This clonotype originated in a male donor with ankylosing spondylitis. V gene TRBV6-1 combines with J gene TRBJ2-7; TRBD1 matches at 8 bases. Input material: blood, either unsorted or a sorted T cell fraction (not recorded which). The CDR3 spells CASRRGQGGSYEQYF. CDR3 DNA sequence: TGTGCCAGCAGGCGAGGACAGGGTGGGAGCTACGAGCAGTACTTC.